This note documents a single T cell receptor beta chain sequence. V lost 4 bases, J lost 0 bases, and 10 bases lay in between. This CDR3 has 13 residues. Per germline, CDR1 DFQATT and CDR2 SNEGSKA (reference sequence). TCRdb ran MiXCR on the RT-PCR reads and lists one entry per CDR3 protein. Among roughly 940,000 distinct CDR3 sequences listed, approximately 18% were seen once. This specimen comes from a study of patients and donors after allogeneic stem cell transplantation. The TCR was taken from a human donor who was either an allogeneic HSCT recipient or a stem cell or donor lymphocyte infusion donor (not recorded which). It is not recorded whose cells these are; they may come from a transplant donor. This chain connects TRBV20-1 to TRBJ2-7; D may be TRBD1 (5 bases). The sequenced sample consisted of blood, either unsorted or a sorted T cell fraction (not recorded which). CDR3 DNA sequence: TGCAGTGCTACAGGGCATAGCTCCTACGAGCAGTACTTC. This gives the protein CSATGHSSYEQYF.